This TCR beta chain was captured in a study of control samples from healthy donors and cancer patients. The V and J ends lost 4 bases and 3 bases respectively, with 13 bases between them. Germline V gene lookup returns CDR1 LNHDA and CDR2 SQIVND (reference sequence). The CDR3 is 15 amino acids. Clones were sequenced by immunoSEQ multiplex PCR, and TCRdb holds only the in-frame ones, with some missing. The sample includes about 120,000 clones, about 90% seen only once; the top ten take 1.5% to 2%. The chain has TRBV19 and TRBJ2-1; weak D call: TRBD1 (6 bases). The material sequenced was blood. The sequence was collected from a man aged 18 to 29 in good health. For the CDR3, the DNA is TGTGCCAGTAGTACCCCACAGGGAAACTACAATGAGCAGTTCTTC. Amino acid sequence: CASSTPQGNYNEQFF.